The 24 T cell receptor beta chains below were found in one sample sequenced in a study of T cell responses to AZD1222 COVID-19 vaccine. Using immunoSEQ multiplex PCR, the repertoire was profiled, and TCRdb retains in-frame clones only, with some absent. The sample lists 100,000 to 150,000 clones, approximately 85% occurring once. Source: peripheral blood, taken 28 days after the second AZD1222 dose. The source is an adult who received the AZD1222 COVID-19 vaccine.

The J gene is TRBJ2-2, the V gene TRBV7-9, with 9 bases aligning to TRBD1. Per the germline V gene, CDR1 is SEHNR and CDR2 is FQNEAQ (reference sequence). CDR3 length equals 14 residues. The CDR3 reads CVTMDRGNTGELFF. CDR3 in DNA: TGTGTTACGATGGACAGGGGGAACACCGGGGAGCTGTTTTTT.

V is TRBV11-2 and J is TRBJ2-1, with a possible D match to TRBD2 (6 bases). V was clipped by 1 base and J by 0 bases, with 7 bases between them. This CDR3 is built from 15 residues. CDR1 is SGHAT and CDR2 is FQNNGV in the germline V gene. The CDR3 region has the DNA TGTGCCAGCAGCTTAGGGACTAACTCCTACAATGAGCAGTTCTTC. It translates to CASSLGTNSYNEQFF.

The genes are TRBV2 and TRBJ1-5; D is unclear. V was shortened by 4 bases and J by 3 bases, with 7 bases between the two germline ends. This CDR3 comprises 13 residues. CDR1 is SNHLY, CDR2 FYNNEI, per germline. CDR3 amino acids: CASSGEHNQPQHF. The CDR3 DNA sequence: TGTGCCAGCAGTGGGGAACACAATCAGCCCCAGCATTTT.

This clone was observed a few times. This rearrangement joins TRBV4-1 to TRBJ1-2; D gene ambiguous. The V gene's germline CDR1 is MGHRA and CDR2 YSYEKL. This CDR3 region has 13 residues. With 2 bases removed from V and 4 bases from J, the gap between germline ends came to 8 bases. CDR3 sequence (DNA): TGCGCCAGCAGCCAACCCCGCGCCTATGGCTACACCTTC. Amino acid sequence: CASSQPRAYGYTF.

This sequence joins TRBV14 and TRBJ2-5; 9 bases are shared with TRBD2. V lost 4 bases and J lost 2; bases outside the gene matches: 8. This CDR3 is built from 16 residues. Germline V CDR1 and CDR2: SGHDN, FVKESK. The CDR3 protein is CASSRAASGDQETQYF. The CDR3 nucleotides are TGTGCCAGCAGCCGAGCAGCTAGCGGGGATCAAGAGACCCAGTACTTC.

The chain has TRBV4-1 and TRBJ1-2; possible D gene TRBD1, 5 bases. V was trimmed by 2 bases and J by 2 bases, leaving 12 bases between them. Germline lookup yields CDR1 MGHRA and CDR2 YSYEKL. The CDR3 has 15 amino acids. The CDR3 here is CASSQRTGDNYGYTF. Written as DNA, the CDR3 is TGCGCCAGCAGCCAACGCACAGGCGACAACTATGGCTACACCTTC.

This rearrangement joins TRBV5-1 to TRBJ1-5, with TRBD1 matching 7 bases. The CDR3 has 18 residues. Losses at the gene ends were 4 bases for V and 5 bases for J; bases not matched to a gene: 18. The germline V gene has CDR1 SGHRS and CDR2 YFSETQ. The CDR3 region is CASSPGNQGGRGDQPQHF. For the CDR3, the DNA is TGCGCCAGCAGCCCGGGGAACCAGGGGGGTCGTGGGGATCAGCCCCAGCATTTT. The variable domain in full, completed from reference TRBV5-1 and TRBJ1-5, reads KAGVTQTPRYLIKTRGQQVTLSCSPISGHRSVSWYQQTPGQGLQFLFEYFSETQRNKGNFPGRFSGRQFSNSRSEMNVSTLELGDSALYLCASSPGNQGGRGDQPQHFGDGTRLSIL.

The V and J genes are TRBV11-1 and TRBJ1-2; the D gene is possibly TRBD1 (6 bases). Germline CDR1 SGHAT, CDR2 FQDESV (reference sequence). Trimming stripped 5 bases from V and 4 bases from J, with 11 bases between. The CDR3 runs 13 residues. The chain's CDR3 is CASSQTGGYGYTF. The CDR3 DNA follows: TGTGCCAGCAGCCAGACAGGTGGCTATGGCTACACCTTC.

The chain is built from TRBV21-1 and TRBJ2-7; the D call in the table, TRBD1, was not verified against the DNA. TRBV21-1 is a known pseudogene. The CDR3 is 14 residues long. The CDR3, as DNA: TGTGCCAGCAGCCCAAGTCAGGGGTTCGGCGAGCAGTACTTC. Amino acid sequence: CASSPSQGFGEQYF.

The chain links TRBV10-2 to TRBJ2-7, with 10 positions matching TRBD1. Germline values: CDR1 WSHSY, CDR2 SAAADI. Trimming removed 6 bases from V and 2 bases from J; junction bases left unmatched: 4. The length of the CDR3 is 14 residues. In nucleotides, the CDR3 is TGCGCCAGCAGCCCGGGACAGGGGCCCTACGAGCAGTACTTC. Amino acids: CASSPGQGPYEQYF.

The chain uses TRBV7-7 and TRBJ2-3; 7 bases align to TRBD2. The CDR3 is 13 amino acids. Germline V CDR1 and CDR2: SSHAT, FNYEAQ (reference sequence). J was trimmed by 6 bases and V by 3 bases; bases with no gene match: 3. CDR3: CASSFQGGDTQYF. The CDR3 nucleotides are TGTGCCAGCAGCTTCCAGGGAGGGGATACGCAGTATTTT.

This clone was detected only once. V usage is TRBV6-1 and J usage is TRBJ1-5, with TRBD1 matching 8 bases. V dropped 3 bases and J dropped 2; count of bases not matched to a gene: 6. Germline V CDR1 and CDR2: MNHNS, SASEGT. The CDR3 sequence is 16 residues long. CDR3 amino acids: CASSDLQGVGNQPQHF. The DNA for the CDR3 is TGTGCCAGCAGTGACTTACAGGGGGTCGGCAATCAGCCCCAGCATTTT.

This clone appeared a single time. The chain combines TRBV6-2 or TRBV6-3 with TRBJ1-1; perhaps TRBD1 as D (5 bases). V was shortened by 5 bases and J by 4 bases, with 11 bases between the two germline ends. Germline V gene lookup returns CDR1 MNHEY and CDR2 SVGEGT. The CDR3 is made up of 13 amino acids. The CDR3 reads CASSQGVGTEAFF. For the CDR3, the DNA is TGTGCCAGCAGTCAGGGCGTGGGCACTGAAGCTTTCTTT.

The chain carries TRBV7-9 and TRBJ2-2; D is perhaps TRBD1 (6 bases). The CDR3 is 16 amino acids. The germline V gene has CDR1 SEHNR and CDR2 FQNEAQ (reference sequence). Between the trimmed V and J ends, which lost 5 bases and 5 bases, there was a span of 18 bases. CDR3 residues: CASSQRVGATTGELFF. The CDR3 DNA reads TGTGCCAGCAGCCAACGGGTGGGGGCAACTACCGGGGAGCTGTTTTTT.

V and J are TRBV5-1 and TRBJ2-5, with D perhaps matching TRBD1 (6 bases). V gave up 0 bases and J gave up 3 bases, with 9 bases separating them. CDR1 is SGHRS, CDR2 YFSETQ, per germline. The CDR3 totals 14 residues. The CDR3 sequence: CASSLDRTEETQYF. The CDR3 region has the DNA TGCGCCAGCAGCTTGGACCGGACAGAAGAGACCCAGTACTTC.

There are a few counts of this clone. This chain links TRBV4-1 with TRBJ1-4; D may be TRBD1 (5 bases). This CDR3 has 14 residues. V lost 4 bases and J 0 bases, leaving 6 bases between the germline ends. Per the germline V gene, CDR1 is MGHRA and CDR2 is YSYEKL. The CDR3 loop is CASSLGPTNEKLFF. The CDR3 coding sequence is TGCGCCAGCAGCCTGGGGCCAACTAATGAAAAACTGTTTTTT.

This chain links TRBV19 with TRBJ2-7, with D perhaps TRBD1 (6 bases). Trimming stripped 6 bases from V and 0 bases from J, with 9 bases between. Germline CDR1 reads LNHDA; CDR2 reads SQIVND (reference sequence). The CDR3 spans 13 residues. The CDR3 DNA sequence: TGTGCCAGTAGCAGGGACATCTCCTACGAGCAGTACTTC. Translated, it gives CASSRDISYEQYF.

In this sample, this clone turned up once. V is TRBV5-1 and J is TRBJ1-6, with 8 bases fitting TRBD1. Germline V lookup: CDR1 SGHRS, CDR2 YFSETQ. The CDR3 extends over 13 amino acids. The V and J ends lost 4 bases and 8 bases, in that order; junction bases with no gene match: 2. CDR3 region: CASSVQGDSPLHF. The CDR3 DNA is TGCGCCAGCAGCGTACAGGGGGATTCACCCCTCCACTTT.

The rearrangement links TRBV7-2 to TRBJ1-4; TRBD1 aligns across 7 bases. CDR1 is SGHTA, CDR2 FQGNSA, per germline. The CDR3 contains 14 residues. With 5 bases clipped from V and 11 bases from J, the junction kept 11 bases outside the gene matches. CDR3 residues: CASSTPLTGSKLFF. CDR3 DNA: TGTGCCAGCAGCACTCCACTGACAGGGAGCAAACTGTTTTTT.

V usage is TRBV25-1 and J usage is TRBJ2-7; tentative D call: TRBD1 (6 bases). V shed 11 bases and J shed 3 bases, with 14 bases lying between them. Germline-derived CDR1 and CDR2 are MGHDK and SYGVNS. The CDR3 length is 12 residues. CDR3 in amino acids: CAHGTPGYEQYF. The DNA of the CDR3 is TGTGCCCACGGGACACCAGGCTACGAGCAGTACTTC.

This rearrangement joins TRBV7-3 to TRBJ2-7; 8 positions match TRBD1. V shed 5 bases, J shed 1 base, and the junction held 7 bases outside the gene matches. The CDR3 consists of 15 residues. Germline CDR1 reads SGHTA; CDR2 reads FQGTGA. The CDR3 region is CASSRDGTGSYEQYF. CDR3 sequence (DNA): TGTGCCAGCAGCCGCGATGGGACAGGATCCTACGAGCAGTACTTC.

The chain combines TRBV6-6 with TRBJ1-6; D is perhaps TRBD1 (6 bases). In germline, CDR1 is MNHNY, CDR2 SVGAGI (reference sequence). V was pared by 6 bases and J by 7 bases, with 10 bases between. This CDR3 is 13 amino acids long. DNA for the CDR3: TGTGCCAGCAGCCTACAGGGCAATTCACCCCTCCACTTT. This codes for CASSLQGNSPLHF.

In nucleotides, the CDR3 is TGTGCCAGCAGCGCCCGGGGACCAATCCAAGAGACCCAGTACTTC. This gives the protein CASSARGPIQETQYF. V gene TRBV2 combines with J gene TRBJ2-5, with D tentatively TRBD1 or TRBD2 (5 bases each). There are 15 residues in the CDR3. Per germline, CDR1 SNHLY and CDR2 FYNNEI. V was shortened by 6 bases and J by 1 base, with 15 bases between the two germline ends.

This rearrangement joins TRBV18 to TRBJ2-2, with D possibly being TRBD2 (5 bases). V shed 0 bases and J shed 7 bases, with 18 bases lying between them. Germline CDR1 reads KGHSH; CDR2 reads LQKENI. The CDR3 consists of 17 residues. This CDR3 reads CASSPPGGSAFLGELFF. CDR3 nucleotide sequence: TGTGCCAGCTCACCACCGGGTGGTAGCGCGTTCCTCGGGGAGCTGTTTTTT.